This is a list of T cell receptor beta chains from one sample in a study of regulatory T cells in long-lasting Graves disease. TCRdb itself ran the multiplex PCR reads through MiXCR, one entry per CDR3 protein. Of around 400,000 distinct CDR3 sequences listed, roughly 15% were seen once; the top ten hold 22%. The sequencing here drew on peripheral blood mononuclear cells (PBMCs), taken at new diagnosis, from a patient treated with antithyroid drugs. The origin of the receptors is a female donor with Graves disease. Both conserved end residues are part of each CDR3. A D gene is named only where the DNA matches it firmly. The size of a clone is reported for some rows only, either as once, few or many, or as a class for expanded clones.

D gene	clone size	J gene	V gene	CDR3 DNA	CDR3 protein
TRBD1	many	TRBJ2-3	TRBV6-2/TRBV6-3	TGTGCCAGCGCCTTCCTGAGGGGGGCAGGGGGCGCGGATACGCAGTATTTT	CASAFLRGAGGADTQYF
TRBD1	many	TRBJ1-3	TRBV6-2/TRBV6-3	TGTGCCAGCAGTAAGGACAGGGGCTTCTCTGGAAACACCATATATTTT	CASSKDRGFSGNTIYF
NA	many	TRBJ2-7	TRBV2	TGTGCCAGCAGTGAGGCCCGGTTTCGGACTGCCCACGAGCAGTACTTC	CASSEARFRTAHEQYF
TRBD2	NA	TRBJ2-1	TRBV4-3	TGCGCCAGCAGCCCTAACGCAGGACTAGAAGGGGCTGAGCAGTTCTTC	CASSPNAGLEGAEQFF
NA	few	TRBJ2-3	TRBV7-2	TGTGCCAGCAGCTACCGGAACATCTACACAGATACGCAGTATTTT	CASSYRNIYTDTQYF
NA	many	TRBJ1-4	TRBV5-1	TGCGCCAGCAGCTTGGAGGGAGGAGGAGATGAAAAACTGTTTTTT	CASSLEGGGDEKLFF
NA	many	TRBJ2-7	TRBV6-1	TGTGCCAGCACCCCCATTGGAAACAGTTACGAGCAGTACTTC	CASTPIGNSYEQYF
NA	NA	TRBJ1-1	TRBV7-9	TGTGCCAGCAGCTTAGTATTGGCGAACACTGAAGCTTTCTTT	CASSLVLANTEAFF
NA	many	TRBJ2-2	TRBV12-3/TRBV12-4	TGTGCCAGCAGACTTACAGGGCTGGTCACCGGGGAGCTGTTTTTT	CASRLTGLVTGELFF
NA	NA	TRBJ2-7	TRBV6-5	TGTGCCAGCAGTTATAGAGACGCCGCCTACGAGCAGTACTTC	CASSYRDAAYEQYF
NA	NA	TRBJ1-4	TRBV7-9	TGTGCCAGCAGCTTAAAAGGGCGGCATAATGAAAAACTGTTTTTT	CASSLKGRHNEKLFF
TRBD2	few	TRBJ2-3	TRBV10-1	TGCGCCAGCAGCCGGGGCGGGAGTGAGACAGATACGCAGTATTTT	CASSRGGSETDTQYF
TRBD1	once	TRBJ2-3	TRBV5-1	TGCGCCAGCAGCTCGGGACAGGGGGTAGGGACAGATACGCAGTATTTT	CASSSGQGVGTDTQYF
NA	many	TRBJ1-3	TRBV5-1	TGTGCCAGCAGCTTGGATGGAAACACCATATATTTT	CASSLDGNTIYF
TRBD2	few	TRBJ2-3	TRBV5-1	TGCGCCAGCTCCGCGCGGGGGGCCCGGGGCACAGATACGCAGTATTTT	CASSARGARGTDTQYF
NA	NA	TRBJ1-1	TRBV19	TGTGCCAGTAGTATAGGGACCGGGCGGTTCACTGAAGCTTTCTTT	CASSIGTGRFTEAFF
NA	many	TRBJ2-3	TRBV20-1	TGCAGTGTTTTGGCCCCGGGGGACACAGATACGCAGTATTTT	CSVLAPGDTDTQYF
NA	many	TRBJ2-1	TRBV30	TGTGCCTGGAGTGGGACCACAGGTGCGGAGCAGTTCTTC	CAWSGTTGAEQFF
TRBD1	few	TRBJ1-1	TRBV27	TGTGCCAGCAGTTTATCTGGCAGGGGGGCGACTGAAGCTTTCTTT	CASSLSGRGATEAFF
NA	many	TRBJ2-5	TRBV25-1	TGTGCCAGCAGCGGCACCGGAGAGACCCAGTACTTC	CASSGTGETQYF
NA	many	TRBJ1-1	TRBV4-3	TGCGCCAGCAGCCAAGTGTTCTCGGCGAACACTGAAGCTTTCTTT	CASSQVFSANTEAFF
TRBD1	many	TRBJ1-4	TRBV10-2	TGCGCCAGCAGAAAGGACAGGGGGCATTCTACTAATGAAAAACTGTTTTTT	CASRKDRGHSTNEKLFF
NA	many	TRBJ2-7	TRBV20-1	TGCAGTGCCATCCGGGACGCCGACTCCTACGAGCAGTACTTC	CSAIRDADSYEQYF
TRBD1	NA	TRBJ1-1	TRBV20-1	TGCAGTGCTAAAAGGGTACTGGACAGGGATGAAACTGAAGCTTTCTTT	CSAKRVLDRDETEAFF
NA	NA	TRBJ2-1	TRBV2	TGTGCCAGCAGTGCCGCTAGGAGTGAGCAGTTCTTC	CASSAARSEQFF
NA	NA	TRBJ2-5	TRBV6-2/TRBV6-3	TGTGCCAGCAGTTACCTTCGAGAGACCCAGTACTTC	CASSYLRETQYF
TRBD1	many	TRBJ2-3	TRBV20-1	TGCAGTGCCAAGGGGGCGTACCATGACACAGATACGCAGTATTTT	CSAKGAYHDTDTQYF
TRBD1	many	TRBJ1-2	TRBV13	TGTGCCAGCAGCTTAGCCCCCGGGACAGGGGTTAACTATGGCTACACCTTC	CASSLAPGTGVNYGYTF
NA	many	TRBJ1-4	TRBV6-2/TRBV6-3	TGTGCCAGCAGTCCCCCACGGATCGGCGGGGAAAAACTGTTTTTT	CASSPPRIGGEKLFF
TRBD1	many	TRBJ2-7	TRBV6-1	TGTGCCAGCAGGGACAGGGCAACCTACGAGCAGTACTTC	CASRDRATYEQYF
TRBD1	many	TRBJ2-3	TRBV12-3/TRBV12-4	TGTGCCATTACGGACAGGGAAAGGTATACGCAGTATTTT	CAITDRERYTQYF
NA	many	TRBJ1-1	TRBV27	TGTGCCAGCAGCCGGTTTGGGGGGGAAGCTTTCTTT	CASSRFGGEAFF
TRBD1	few	TRBJ1-6	TRBV14	TGTGCCAGCGCGCGCCGGACAGGGGCCATTGGGAACAATTCACCCCTCCACTTT	CASARRTGAIGNNSPLHF
NA	few	TRBJ2-1	TRBV9	TGTGCCAGCAGCGGGGGAACCGGGACACCTTACAATGAGCAGTTCTTC	CASSGGTGTPYNEQFF
TRBD2	many	TRBJ2-1	TRBV20-1	TGCAGTGCTAGTGACGTACTAGCGAATGAGCAGTTCTTC	CSASDVLANEQFF
TRBD2	many	TRBJ2-3	TRBV20-1	TGCAGTGCTACGGATAGCGGGAGGGCCATAGATACGCAGTATTTT	CSATDSGRAIDTQYF
TRBD2	many	TRBJ2-7	TRBV20-1	TGCAGTGCCGCCGGGACTAGCGGGGTCACCCCTGAGGACGAGCAGTACTTC	CSAAGTSGVTPEDEQYF
TRBD2	few	TRBJ2-1	TRBV3-1	TGTGCCAGCAGCCAAGGCTCTGGAAGACTAGCGGGAAAAGATGAGCAGTTCTTC	CASSQGSGRLAGKDEQFF
NA	many	TRBJ1-1	TRBV11-2	TGTGCCAGCAGCTTGAAGACAGCAGACGAAGCAAGGGCTTTCTTT	CASSLKTADEARAFF
NA	few	TRBJ1-2	TRBV9	TGTGCCAGCAGCGTAGGTGAAAGCATTTATGGCTACACCTTC	CASSVGESIYGYTF
NA	NA	TRBJ2-1	TRBV5-1	TGCGCCAGCAGCTCCCGGACAGACAATGAGCAGTTCTTC	CASSSRTDNEQFF
NA	many	TRBJ2-5	TRBV24-1	TGTGCCACCAGTGACCCAACCCCAGGGGTCCGGGAGACCCAGTACTTC	CATSDPTPGVRETQYF
NA	NA	TRBJ2-1	TRBV28	TGTGCCAGCAGTTTCCTTCTGGTGGGCTACAATGAGCAGTTCTTC	CASSFLLVGYNEQFF
NA	many	TRBJ1-1	TRBV12-3/TRBV12-4	TGTGCCAGCAGTCCCCCCTTAGAGGAAGCTTTCTTT	CASSPPLEEAFF